This T cell receptor beta chain originates from a study of blood T cells in healthy people across ages. Points from the study as a whole: Per million T cells, TCR beta diversity dropped about linearly as age rose. Unsorted PBMC input precluded a conclusive naive versus antigen-experienced comparison. Naive CD4+ cell counts and diversity both ran higher in long-lived than in aged donors.

There are 13 residues in the CDR3. CDR1 is SEHNR, CDR2 FQNEAQ, per germline (reference sequence). With regard to this clonotype: Its cognate antigen is unknown. An end of the junction differs from the germline gene, which may be a read error.

The use of a sample-barcoded 5' primer and a J-beta primer mix characterized a second PCR of 7 to 11 cycles. TCRdb called the 5' RACE reads again in MiXCR, with one record for every CDR3 protein. The table has 450,000 to 600,000 distinct CDR3 sequences, about 27% seen once; the top ten hold approximately 3.5%. These data were likewise used in another study, on T cells of mothers and their children. That source adds: All RNA that had been extracted was used for cDNA synthesis at about 1.5 ug per 15 ul.

The sequencing input was blood. The chain employs TRBV7-9 and TRBJ2-1; 9 bases align to TRBD2. This sequence originates from a boy aged 2-9 years in good health. The CDR3 spells CASSPGLAFLRVF. The CDR3 DNA sequence: TGTGCCAGCAGCCCCGGACTAGCGTTCCTTAGGGTCTTC.